This is a list of T cell receptor beta chains from one sample in a study of blood T cell repertoires in COVID-19. Clones were sequenced by immunoSEQ multiplex PCR, and TCRdb holds only the in-frame ones, with some missing. Here the sample spans roughly 66,000 clones, approximately 86% being singletons. Sequencing was carried out using peripheral blood. All receptors come from a man aged 55 to 70 with acute or convalescent COVID-19. Each CDR3 is given with its conserved first and last residue. The D gene is left open where the match is weak. Clone size is stated in some rows and not others, as once, few, many or a class when expanded.

once	TRBV4-1	TRBJ2-7	TRBD1	CASSPGQGAYEQYF	TGCGCCAGCAGCCCAGGACAGGGGGCCTACGAGCAGTACTTC
few	TRBV6-6	TRBJ2-1	TRBD1	CASSLTRPGQGNNEQFF	TGTGCCAGCAGTCTCACCCGCCCGGGACAGGGGAACAATGAGCAGTTCTTC
NA	TRBV30	TRBJ1-3	TRBD1	CAGDRGLFGNTIYF	TGTGCCGGGGACAGGGGGCTATTTGGAAACACCATATATTTT
NA	TRBV3-1/TRBV3-2	TRBJ2-3	NA	CASSQAGGTDTQYF	TGTGCCAGCAGCCAAGCGGGGGGCACAGATACGCAGTATTTT
NA	TRBV19	TRBJ1-6	TRBD1	CASSIEGADFNSPLHF	TGTGCCAGTAGTATCGAGGGGGCCGACTTTAATTCACCCCTCCACTTT
few	TRBV3-1/TRBV3-2	TRBJ1-1	NA	CASSQLGHREAFF	TGTGCCAGCAGCCAACTGGGACACCGTGAAGCTTTCTTT
NA	TRBV24-1	TRBJ1-2	NA	CATQDGQGYYGYTF	TGTGCCACCCAGGACGGGCAGGGATACTATGGCTACACCTTC
NA	TRBV19	TRBJ1-4	NA	CATGRGLANEKLFF	TGTGCCACTGGGCGGGGGCTGGCTAATGAAAAACTGTTTTTT
few	TRBV12-3/TRBV12-4	TRBJ1-2	NA	CASSLDQYGYTF	TGTGCCAGCAGTTTAGACCAGTATGGCTACACCTTC
NA	TRBV7-2	TRBJ2-3	TRBD1	CASSARQGGSTDTQYF	TGTGCCAGCAGCGCCCGACAGGGTGGGAGCACAGATACGCAGTATTTT
once	TRBV11-2	TRBJ1-2	NA	CASSLEGGYGYTF	TGTGCCAGCAGCTTAGAAGGAGGCTATGGCTACACCTTC
NA	TRBV11-2	TRBJ2-5	TRBD2	CASSPTRLAGGFQETQYF	TGTGCCAGCAGCCCGACCCGACTAGCGGGGGGCTTTCAAGAGACCCAGTACTTC
few	TRBV7-9	TRBJ2-2	TRBD1	CASSSPGTGGPGELFF	TGTGCCAGCAGCTCTCCCGGGACAGGGGGCCCCGGGGAGCTGTTTTTT
NA	TRBV29-1	TRBJ1-1	NA	CSVVGVAEAFF	TGCAGCGTTGTAGGGGTGGCTGAAGCTTTCTTT
few	TRBV20-1	TRBJ1-5	NA	CSASPGRGNNQPQHF	TGCAGTGCTAGTCCGGGCCGGGGAAACAATCAGCCCCAGCATTTT
NA	TRBV6-6	TRBJ2-5	NA	CASSYPGMIGEETQYF	TGTGCCAGCAGTTATCCCGGGATGATCGGGGAAGAGACCCAGTACTTC
NA	TRBV6-5	TRBJ1-1	NA	CASSTETENTEAFF	TGTGCCAGCAGTACGGAGACGGAGAACACTGAAGCTTTCTTT
NA	TRBV7-2	TRBJ1-5	TRBD1	CASSPGTAPGGQPQHF	TGTGCCAGCAGCCCCGGGACAGCCCCTGGGGGACAGCCCCAGCATTTT
NA	TRBV7-6	TRBJ1-5	NA	CASSFTEDQPQHF	TGTGCCAGCAGCTTTACGGAGGATCAGCCCCAGCATTTT
few	TRBV1	TRBJ2-7	NA	CTNKGHGKDEQYF	TGCACCAACAAGGGACACGGGAAGGACGAGCAGTACTTC
NA	TRBV15	TRBJ1-1	NA	CATSRPDRNTEAFF	TGTGCCACCAGCAGGCCGGACAGGAACACTGAAGCTTTCTTT
NA	TRBV5-4	TRBJ2-7	NA	CASSLGFGQTNYEQYF	TGTGCCAGCAGCTTGGGCTTCGGACAGACGAACTACGAGCAGTACTTC
NA	TRBV11-2	TRBJ2-7	TRBD2	CASRAGVSYEQYF	TGTGCCAGCCGGGCGGGAGTCTCCTACGAGCAGTACTTC
few	TRBV7-6	TRBJ2-7	NA	CASSKTGTTFYEQYF	TGTGCCAGCTCTAAGACAGGTACTACTTTCTACGAGCAGTACTTC
NA	TRBV4-1	TRBJ1-1	NA	CASSQDRGGTEAFF	TGCGCCAGCAGCCAAGATCGAGGAGGTACTGAAGCTTTCTTT
NA	TRBV4-3	TRBJ1-2	NA	CASSQDLGQPYGYTF	TGCGCCAGCAGCCAAGATCTAGGACAGCCGTATGGCTACACCTTC
NA	TRBV7-8	TRBJ2-4	TRBD2	CASSLKRGLAKNIQYF	TGTGCCAGCAGCTTAAAGCGGGGTCTAGCCAAAAACATTCAGTACTTC
NA	TRBV4-3	TRBJ1-3	NA	CASSQEGSGNTIYF	TGCGCCAGCAGCCAGGAGGGTTCTGGAAACACCATATATTTT